This T cell receptor beta chain was captured by sequencing in a study of blood T cell repertoires in COVID-19. Some clones are missing from TCRdb's copy, which holds only in-frame ones; the method was immunoSEQ multiplex PCR. The profile covers about 210,000 clones, with around 84% appearing a single time and about 3% taken by the ten largest. The specimen sequenced was peripheral blood. The TCR comes from a man in his fifties or sixties with acute or convalescent COVID-19.

The chain's CDR3 is CASSLNAGGTGELFF. The CDR3 region has the DNA TGTGCCAGCAGCTTAAACGCGGGGGGAACCGGGGAGCTGTTTTTT. The chain links TRBV11-2 to TRBJ2-2, with 8 bases matching TRBD2. CDR3 length equals 15 residues. CDR1 and CDR2 (germline): SGHAT, FQNNGV. The trim removed 2 bases at V and 5 bases at J, leaving 4 bases unmatched.